The entry below describes one T cell receptor (beta chain). The antigen remains unidentified. This specimen comes from a study of cytomegalovirus exposure and HLA in healthy donors. Whole-study results and caveats: Many donors carried some public TCRs, although rarity characterized most TCR sequences.

The study ran its PCR with 60 Vbeta and 13 Jbeta primers. The method was immunoSEQ multiplex PCR; TCRdb's version includes in-frame clones alone and lacks a portion of them. The repertoire holds 150,000 to 200,000 clones, with roughly 79% as singletons. The CDR3 length is 14 residues. Trimming cost V 2 bases and J 2 bases, with 8 bases left between them. Germline CDR1 reads SNHLY; CDR2 reads FYNNEI. The TCR comes from a male donor in good health and CMV-seropositive. The chain has TRBV2 and TRBJ2-3, with a weak D call TRBD1 (6 bases). What was sequenced was PBMCs. The CDR3 DNA follows: TGTGCCAGCAGTGAACACAGGGTCACAGATACGCAGTATTTT. Protein: CASSEHRVTDTQYF.